Listed here are 14 T cell receptor beta chains from one sample, sequenced in a study of T cell repertoires in cytomegalovirus infection. For these receptors, no antigen is known. TCRdb reprocessed the reads with MiXCR, giving one entry per CDR3 protein. This table holds around 540,000 distinct CDR3 sequences, 33% found once. The starting material was cultured PBMCs, obtained from culture after CMV antigen stimulation. Every receptor here comes from a human donor in good health (CMV status not recorded). Some clones in this sample may be carry-over from other donors' samples.

The chain combines TRBV7-9 with TRBJ2-2; D call uncertain. Germline CDR1 reads SEHNR; CDR2 reads FQNEAQ (reference sequence). Trimming stripped 0 bases from V and 7 bases from J, with 3 bases between. CDR3 size: 12 residues. The CDR3 region is CASSLAFGELFF. CDR3 nucleotides: TGTGCCAGCAGCTTAGCTTTCGGGGAGCTGTTTTTT.

This clonotype was observed a few times. The chain joins TRBV7-2 to TRBJ1-3; D is unclear. Trimming cost V 1 base and J 1 base, with 17 bases left between them. Germline CDR1 SGHTA, CDR2 FQGNSA. The CDR3 has 18 residues. The CDR3 sequence: CASSLGPPGEGSGNTIYF. The DNA for the CDR3 is TGTGCCAGCAGCTTAGGTCCTCCGGGCGAAGGGTCTGGAAACACCATATATTTT.

The chain combines TRBV7-8 with TRBJ2-5; TRBD1 agrees at 8 bases. The V gene's germline CDR1 is SGHVS and CDR2 FQNEAQ. The CDR3 contains 16 residues. V shed 1 base and J 5 bases; nucleotides not matched to a gene: 9. The chain's CDR3 is CASSLVFETGDETQYF. CDR3 sequence (DNA): TGTGCCAGCAGCTTAGTGTTTGAGACAGGGGACGAGACCCAGTACTTC.

The chain employs TRBV2 and TRBJ2-2, with TRBD2 matching 8 bases. Germline V lookup: CDR1 SNHLY, CDR2 FYNNEI. V lost 10 bases, J lost 4 bases, and 8 bases stayed unmatched. The CDR3 extends over 14 amino acids. CDR3 loop: CAIKRESGTGELFF. CDR3 bases: TGTGCCATAAAGCGGGAGAGCGGCACCGGGGAGCTGTTTTTT. The whole variable domain, remainder taken from reference TRBV2 and TRBJ2-2, is EPEVTQTPSHQVTQMGQEVILRCVPISNHLYFYWYRQILGQKVEFLVSFYNNEISEKSEIFDDQFSVERPDGSNFTLKIRSTKLEDSAMYFCAIKRESGTGELFFGEGSRLTVL.

The chain links TRBV28 to TRBJ2-3, with 9 positions matching TRBD1. The CDR3 consists of 16 residues. CDR1 is MDHEN and CDR2 is SYDVKM in the germline V gene. V lost 10 bases, J lost 0 bases, and 11 bases stayed unmatched. CDR3 DNA sequence: TGTGCCATCACCCGTGGGACAGGGACCAGCACAGATACGCAGTATTTT. The encoded protein is CAITRGTGTSTDTQYF.

A few counts support this clonotype. The chain recombines TRBV6-2 or TRBV6-3 with TRBJ1-5; no clear D gene. Germline CDR1 reads MNHEY; CDR2 reads SVGEGT. The CDR3 totals 16 residues. V dropped 0 bases and J dropped 4 bases, with 13 bases sitting between them. CDR3 nucleotides: TGTGCCAGCAGTTACTCGCCCGGCCGGAGAAATCAGCCCCAGCATTTT. As protein: CASSYSPGRRNQPQHF.

This clonotype was seen a handful of times. The chain uses TRBV20-1 and TRBJ1-1, with D uncertain. Germline CDR1 is DFQATT and CDR2 is SNEGSKA (reference sequence). CDR3 length equals 14 residues. V shed 6 bases and J shed 1 base, with 15 bases lying between them. The DNA of the CDR3 is TGCAGTGCCCAAAGACCCCCAGAGAACACTGAAGCTTTCTTT. As protein: CSAQRPPENTEAFF.

This clonotype was counted between two and nine times. The rearrangement uses TRBV6-5 and TRBJ1-5; D gene uncertain. Germline values: CDR1 MNHEY, CDR2 SVGAGI. The CDR3 runs to 13 residues. V was shortened by 5 bases and J by 4 bases, with 9 bases between the two germline ends. CDR3 sequence: CASSRNRNQPQHF. DNA of the CDR3: TGTGCCAGCAGTCGAAATAGAAATCAGCCCCAGCATTTT.

This clonotype was seen a few times. The chain combines TRBV6-1 with TRBJ1-4, with TRBD1 matching over 7 bases. CDR3 size: 14 residues. The junction had 7 bases not matched to a gene; V was cut back by 5 bases and J by 7 bases. Germline assignment: CDR1 MNHNS and CDR2 SASEGT. The CDR3 nucleotides read TGTGCCAGCAGTAGACAGGGAGTCAGTGAAAAACTGTTTTTT. It codes for CASSRQGVSEKLFF.

This clonotype has only a few counts. The V call is TRBV28, the J call TRBJ2-1, with 10 nucleotides matching TRBD2. CDR3 length: 16 amino acids. The germline CDR1 and CDR2 sequences are MDHEN and SYDVKM. Losses at the gene ends were 6 bases for V and 7 bases for J; bases not matched to a gene: 12. CDR3 coding DNA: TGTGCCAGCAGGACCGCAAGCGGGAGGGCCATTAATGAGCAGTTCTTC. Protein product: CASRTASGRAINEQFF.

This clonotype was recorded only once. The chain links TRBV20-1 to TRBJ2-5; the match to TRBD1 covers 9 bases. CDR1 is DFQATT and CDR2 is SNEGSKA in the germline V gene (reference sequence). The trim removed 3 bases at V and 6 bases at J, leaving 11 bases unmatched. This CDR3 has 15 residues. The CDR3 here is CSARRPGQGLQTQYF. DNA for the CDR3: TGCAGTGCTAGGCGACCGGGACAGGGTCTTCAGACCCAGTACTTC.

About this clonotype: At one end, the junction sequence differs from germline, possibly due to a read error. This sequence joins TRBV14 and TRBJ1-1, with D tentatively TRBD1 (5 bases). The CDR3 contains 12 residues. Germline CDR1 reads SGHDN; CDR2 reads FVKESK. The CDR3 reads CASSQELPGPVF. For the CDR3, the DNA is TGTGCCAGCAGCCAAGAACTACCGGGACCCGTCTTT.

The rearrangement links TRBV4-1 to TRBJ2-6; no clear D gene. Germline V lookup: CDR1 MGHRA, CDR2 YSYEKL. This CDR3 comprises 17 residues. V was shortened by 0 bases and J by 0 bases, with 9 bases between the two germline ends. CDR3: CASSQEILPSGANVLTF. CDR3 nucleotides: TGCGCCAGCAGCCAAGAAATCCTGCCCTCTGGGGCCAACGTCCTGACTTTC.

CDR3 region: CASSLMLIAGEKNHAGKFF. CDR3 nucleotide sequence: TGTGCCAGCAGCTTGATGTTAATAGCGGGAGAAAAGAATCACGCCGGGAAGTTCTTC. The chain has TRBV5-5 and TRBJ2-1, with 9 bases identical to TRBD2. The germline gives CDR1 SGHKS, CDR2 YYEKEE (reference sequence). V gave up 1 base and J gave up 14 bases; unmatched junction bases: 25. The CDR3 runs 19 residues.